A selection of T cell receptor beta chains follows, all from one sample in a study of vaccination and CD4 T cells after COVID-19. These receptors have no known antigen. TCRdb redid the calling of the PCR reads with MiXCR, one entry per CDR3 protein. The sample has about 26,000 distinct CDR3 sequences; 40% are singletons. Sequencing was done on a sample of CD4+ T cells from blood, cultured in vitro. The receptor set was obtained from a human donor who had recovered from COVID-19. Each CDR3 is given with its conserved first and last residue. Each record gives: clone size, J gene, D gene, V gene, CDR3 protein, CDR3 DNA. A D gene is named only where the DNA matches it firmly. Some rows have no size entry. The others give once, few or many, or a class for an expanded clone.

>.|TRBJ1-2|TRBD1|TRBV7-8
CASSTRDSSNYGYTF
TGTGCCAGCAGCACTCGGGACAGTTCTAACTATGGCTACACCTTC
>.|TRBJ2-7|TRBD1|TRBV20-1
CSAGFRGRAYEQYF
TGCAGTGCCGGCTTCAGGGGGCGCGCCTACGAGCAGTACTTC
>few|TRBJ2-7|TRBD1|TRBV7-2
CASSFRTGGGEQYF
TGTGCCAGCAGCTTCCGGACAGGGGGAGGCGAGCAGTACTTC
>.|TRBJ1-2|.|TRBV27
CASRPVSSYGYTF
TGTGCCAGCAGACCAGTTTCCAGCTATGGCTACACCTTC
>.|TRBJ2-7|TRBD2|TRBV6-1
CATWGGGRAMYEQYF
TGTGCCACCTGGGGTGGCGGGAGGGCCATGTACGAGCAGTACTTC
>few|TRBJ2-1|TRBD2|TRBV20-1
CSARDKGASGWGVASNEQFF
TGCAGTGCTAGAGATAAAGGGGCTAGCGGGTGGGGGGTGGCCAGCAATGAGCAGTTCTTC
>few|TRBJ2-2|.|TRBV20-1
CSARGTVTTGELFF
TGCAGTGCTAGAGGGACAGTGACTACCGGGGAGCTGTTTTTT
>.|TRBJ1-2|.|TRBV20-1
CSARGTGIGDTF
TGCAGTGCTAGAGGGACGGGGATTGGCGACACCTTC
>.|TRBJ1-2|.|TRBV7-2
CASSLQGLDYGYTF
TGTGCCAGCAGCTTGCAGGGCTTGGACTATGGCTACACCTTC
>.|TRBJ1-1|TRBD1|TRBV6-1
CASIALQGTEAFF
TGTGCCAGCATTGCTCTACAGGGGACTGAAGCTTTCTTT
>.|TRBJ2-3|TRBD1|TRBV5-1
CASSLAPGQPSTDTQYF
TGCGCCAGCAGCTTGGCCCCGGGACAGCCGAGCACAGATACGCAGTATTTT
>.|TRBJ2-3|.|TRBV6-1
CASSPRGGIPTDTQYF
TGTGCCAGCAGTCCGAGGGGGGGAATCCCCACAGATACGCAGTATTTT
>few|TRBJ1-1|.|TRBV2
CASSGGQTRNTEAFF
TGTGCCAGCAGTGGAGGACAGACTAGGAACACTGAAGCTTTCTTT
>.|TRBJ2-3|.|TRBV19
CASSIEGASTDTQYF
TGTGCCAGTAGTATAGAGGGGGCCAGCACAGATACGCAGTATTTT
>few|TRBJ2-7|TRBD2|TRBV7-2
CASSLALGGHYEQYF
TGTGCCAGCAGCTTAGCCTTGGGAGGGCACTACGAGCAGTACTTC
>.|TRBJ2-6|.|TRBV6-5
CASSYSATASSGANVLTF
TGTGCCAGCAGTTACTCGGCGACAGCCTCCTCTGGGGCCAACGTCCTGACTTTC